The entry below describes one TCR beta chain. This specimen comes from a study of cytomegalovirus exposure and HLA in healthy donors. Study-wide context: The early release's HLA-typed donors yielded 70 million to 85 million unique TCRs.

With 0 bases removed from V and 4 bases from J, the gap between germline ends came to 16 bases. CDR1 SGDLS and CDR2 YYNGEE come from the germline V gene. This CDR3 has 16 amino acids. 60 Vbeta and 13 Jbeta primers were used in PCR. Only in-frame clones appear in the TCRdb table, and some are missing; sequencing was by immunoSEQ multiplex PCR. There are 100,000 or so clones in the sample; around 15% occur only once, and around 0.9% lies in the top ten. V and J are TRBV9 and TRBJ1-2; possibly TRBD1 for D (6 bases). The sequenced material came from PBMCs. This receptor was taken from a female donor in good health and CMV-seronegative. The CDR3 region is CASSVDRGGAFYGYTF. CDR3 DNA: TGTGCCAGCAGCGTAGATCGAGGGGGGGCCTTCTATGGCTACACCTTC.